This TCR beta chain was recorded in a study of memory CD4+ T cells and cytomegalovirus serostatus. Whole-study results and caveats: Each of 67 CMV-associated TCRbeta sequences occurred in one to five individuals. A US-trained random forest predicted CMV serostatus with median AUC around 0.93.

This clone turned up a few times. The target antigen is unknown. Single viable CD3+CD4+CD8-CD45RO+ cells were sorted as the memory CD4+ T cells. Positive selection with CD4 microbeads enriched total CD4+ T cells. Trimming took off 2 bases at V and 7 bases at J, with 7 bases between the two ends. The CDR3 consists of 13 residues. Germline V gene data show CDR1 as SGDLS and CDR2 as YYNGEE. Authors' data handling: Out-of-frame sequences were removed, leaving around 2.2 million distinct TCRbeta sequences. Sequenced by immunoSEQ multiplex PCR; TCRdb stores in-frame clones only, minus some. That table gives V, J and clone size, and the DNA gave D and trimming. The sample holds 50,000 to 65,000 clones, about 78% seen once.

The chain links TRBV9 to TRBJ1-6; D gene ambiguous. The sequencing sample was made of memory CD4+ T cells from blood. This receptor was taken from an adult in good health and CMV-seronegative. The CDR3 sequence is CASSVRSNSPLHF. CDR3 nucleotide sequence: TGTGCCAGCAGCGTCAGAAGCAATTCACCCCTCCACTTT.